Shown below are 9 T cell receptor beta chains from a single sample sequenced in a study of beta chain features in type 1 diabetes (dated by TCRdb to the late 2010s). The library was produced with the immunoSEQ multiplex PCR assay. The entire amount of isolated RNA was reverse transcribed using the High Capacity cDNA Reverse Transcription Kit, so the sequenced TCRB transcripts were expressed ones. Not all clones reach the TCRdb copy of this immuneACCESS table, which keeps in-frame sequences only. Checked studies attribute under half of the gap to unresolved V genes and leave the rest unexplained. Counted in this sample were 240,000 or so clones; around 65% of them appeared once. 0.053% of the sample goes to the ten largest clones. Sequencing was performed on naive CD4+ T cells from blood. In light of the paper, this sample's cell subset or site label describes: true naive CD4+ T cells. The receptor set was obtained from a man aged 25-45 years in good health.

J is TRBJ2-5 and V is TRBV30, with unresolved D. Deletions cut 4 bases from V and 5 bases from J, with 11 bases between. Germline-derived CDR1 and CDR2 are GTSNPN and SVGIG (reference sequence). The CDR3 consists of 12 residues. The DNA of the CDR3 is TGTGCCTGGAACCGACGTGTGGAGACCCAGTACTTC. This sequence encodes CAWNRRVETQYF.

This clone has more than one count but fewer than ten. The chain uses TRBV14 and TRBJ2-7, with D unclear. Per the germline V gene, CDR1 is SGHDN and CDR2 is FVKESK. V lost 9 bases and J lost 5, with 14 bases in between. This CDR3 is 12 amino acids long. CDR3 residues: CARVPWSDEQYF. For the CDR3, the DNA is TGTGCCAGGGTCCCCTGGTCGGACGAGCAGTACTTC.

The chain uses TRBV7-2 and TRBJ2-7; TRBD1 aligns across 7 bases. Trimming at V came to 3 bases and at J to 4 bases, leaving 9 bases not matched to a gene. Germline V gives CDR1 SGHTA, CDR2 FQGNSA. CDR3 length: 15 amino acids. CDR3 nucleotide sequence: TGTGCCAGCAGCTTTCGACAGGGAGACAGATACGAGCAGTACTTC. Its protein product is CASSFRQGDRYEQYF.

This chain joins TRBV11-2 and TRBJ2-4; D is unclear. CDR1 SGHAT and CDR2 FQNNGV come from the germline V gene. The CDR3 length is 14 residues. V lost 5 bases to trimming and J lost 0 bases, with 8 bases between them. CDR3 sequence (DNA): TGTGCCAGCAGCCCCGACTTAGCCAAAAACATTCAGTACTTC. It translates to CASSPDLAKNIQYF. The full variable domain, rest sourced from reference TRBV11-2 and TRBJ2-4, is EAGVAQSPRYKIIEKRQSVAFWCNPISGHATLYWYQQILGQGPKLLIQFQNNGVVDDSQLPKDRFSAERLKGVDSTLKIQPAKLEDSAVYLCASSPDLAKNIQYFGAGTRLSVL.

The chain employs TRBV20-1 and TRBJ2-3, with D perhaps TRBD1 (5 bases). The CDR3 loop spans 8 amino acids. CDR1 and CDR2 from the germline V gene are DFQATT and SNEGSKA (reference sequence). CDR3 sequence: CRAGQQYF. The CDR3, as DNA: TGCAGAGCCGGACAGCAGTATTTT.

This rearrangement joins TRBV6-5 to TRBJ2-4; D ambiguous. Germline V CDR1 and CDR2: MNHEY, SVGAGI. The CDR3 extends over 16 amino acids. V lost 0 bases to trimming and J lost 6 bases, with 15 bases between them. The CDR3 nucleotides read TGTGCCAGCAGTTACTCGAATCGGCACAATCCAAACATTCAGTACTTC. Translation gives CASSYSNRHNPNIQYF.

The gene calls are TRBV10-3 and TRBJ2-7; 11 bases are shared with TRBD1. Germline CDR1 and CDR2: ENHRY and SYGVKD. The V and J ends lost 10 bases and 5 bases, in that order; junction bases with no gene match: 4. The CDR3 extends over 12 amino acids. The CDR3 sequence: CASGTGGDEQYF. CDR3 DNA: TGTGCCAGCGGGACAGGGGGTGACGAGCAGTACTTC.

This rearrangement joins TRBV5-4 to TRBJ1-2; D may be TRBD1 (6 bases). Germline lookup yields CDR1 SGHNT and CDR2 YYREEE (reference sequence). The germline V and J ends were trimmed by 5 bases and 6 bases, with 20 bases remaining between them. This CDR3 comprises 15 residues. CDR3 in amino acids: CASRRTTGSPDGYTF. The DNA for the CDR3 is TGTGCCAGCAGACGAACCACAGGGTCCCCAGATGGCTACACCTTC.

V gene TRBV29-1 combines with J gene TRBJ1-1; TRBD1 might be the D (6 bases). In germline, CDR1 is SQVTM, CDR2 ANQGSEA. There are 12 residues in the CDR3. Trimming pared 3 bases from V and 4 bases from J, leaving 9 bases between. The CDR3 loop is CSVDPGATEAFF. The CDR3 DNA is TGCAGCGTTGATCCGGGGGCCACTGAAGCTTTCTTT.